Each of the 23 T cell receptor beta chains below was sequenced from the same sample in a study of T cell responses to AZD1222 COVID-19 vaccine. Some clones are missing from TCRdb's copy, which holds only in-frame ones; the method was immunoSEQ multiplex PCR. This table has 95,000 or so clones, more than 85% appearing once. The material was peripheral blood, obtained 28 days after the second AZD1222 dose. These TCRs come from an adult who received the AZD1222 COVID-19 vaccine.

The J gene is TRBJ2-2, the V gene TRBV5-1; tentatively, D is TRBD1 (5 bases). Germline V gene data show CDR1 as SGHRS and CDR2 as YFSETQ. The V and J ends lost 1 base and 3 bases respectively, with 16 bases between them. The CDR3 totals 17 residues. CDR3 nucleotides: TGCGCCAGCAGCTTGTACCCGGCCCAGGGATACACCGGGGAGCTGTTTTTT. Protein: CASSLYPAQGYTGELFF. Together with reference TRBV5-1 and TRBJ2-2, the CDR3 gives the full variable domain: KAGVTQTPRYLIKTRGQQVTLSCSPISGHRSVSWYQQTPGQGLQFLFEYFSETQRNKGNFPGRFSGRQFSNSRSEMNVSTLELGDSALYLCASSLYPAQGYTGELFFGEGSRLTVL.

The chain uses TRBV19 and TRBJ1-5; D possibly corresponds to TRBD1 (6 bases). Germline loops: CDR1 LNHDA, CDR2 SQIVND (reference sequence). With 2 bases removed from V and 1 base from J, the gap between germline ends came to 12 bases. The CDR3 runs 16 residues. The CDR3 nucleotides are TGTGCCAGTAGTATAACGGCAGGGGTAAGCAATCAGCCCCAGCATTTT. Residues: CASSITAGVSNQPQHF. Based on the CDR3 plus reference TRBV19 and TRBJ1-5, the full variable domain is DGGITQSPKYLFRKEGQNVTLSCEQNLNHDAMYWYRQDPGQGLRLIYYSQIVNDFQKGDIAEGYSVSREKKESFPLTVTSAQKNPTAFYLCASSITAGVSNQPQHFGDGTRLSIL.

V usage is TRBV2 and J usage is TRBJ2-3, with TRBD2 identical over 13 bases. Germline V gene sequence: CDR1 SNHLY, CDR2 FYNNEI. Trimming took 8 bases from V and 5 from J; bases not matched to a gene: 4. CDR3 length equals 14 residues. The CDR3 reads CASQRTSGRDTQYF. The CDR3 DNA reads as TGTGCCAGCCAGAGGACTAGCGGGAGAGATACGCAGTATTTT.

The chain uses TRBV5-5 and TRBJ1-5; 7 bases line up with TRBD1. V shed 3 bases, J shed 6 bases, and the junction held 6 bases outside the gene matches. The CDR3 is made up of 14 amino acids. Germline CDR1 is SGHKS and CDR2 is YYEKEE (reference sequence). CDR3 nucleotides: TGTGCCAGCAGCTCGACAGGGCTGGGTCAGCCCCAGCATTTT. This codes for CASSSTGLGQPQHF. The variable domain in full, with the rest retrieved from reference TRBV5-5 and TRBJ1-5, is DAGVTQSPTHLIKTRGQQVTLRCSPISGHKSVSWYQQVLGQGPQFIFQYYEKEERGRGNFPDRFSARQFPNYSSELNVNALLLGDSALYLCASSSTGLGQPQHFGDGTRLSIL.

The chain couples TRBV3-1 (or the pseudogene TRBV3-2) to TRBJ1-6, with TRBD1 as a possible D gene (5 bases). The CDR3 runs 15 residues. V gave up 4 bases and J gave up 7 bases, with 14 bases separating them. Germline CDR1 LGHDT, CDR2 YNNKEL (reference sequence). CDR3 sequence reads: CASSPQLGRNSPLHF. The CDR3 region has the DNA TGTGCCAGCAGCCCCCAGCTGGGGCGAAATTCACCCCTCCACTTT.

The chain recombines TRBV10-2 with TRBJ2-5; D is ambiguous. This CDR3 region has 14 residues. Trimming took 0 bases from V and 5 from J, leaving 10 bases between them. Germline V CDR1 and CDR2: WSHSY, SAAADI. CDR3 protein: CASSESGLWETQYF. CDR3 DNA: TGCGCCAGCAGTGAGTCGGGGTTATGGGAGACCCAGTACTTC.

The V and J genes are TRBV18 and TRBJ2-3; 8 bases are a match to TRBD2. The CDR3 runs 16 residues. Trimming at V came to 1 base and at J to 4 bases, leaving 7 bases not matched to a gene. Per the germline V gene, CDR1 is KGHSH and CDR2 is LQKENI. DNA of the CDR3: TGTGCCAGCTCACCACAGACTAGCGCGATCCCAGATACGCAGTATTTT. Encoded protein: CASSPQTSAIPDTQYF.

By share, this clone counts as medium-sized. V is TRBV6-5 and J is TRBJ1-4, with D possibly matching TRBD1 (5 bases). The CDR3 contains 14 residues. The ends were cut back, 2 bases at V and 4 bases at J, with 8 bases in the middle. CDR1 is MNHEY and CDR2 is SVGAGI in the germline V gene. The CDR3 spells CASSYRGVNEKLFF. The CDR3 nucleotides read TGTGCCAGCAGTTACAGGGGAGTTAATGAAAAACTGTTTTTT.

The chain recombines TRBV9 with TRBJ2-1; D is perhaps TRBD2 (5 bases). Looked up from germline, CDR1 is SGDLS and CDR2 is YYNGEE. V gave up 2 bases and J gave up 3 bases, with 12 bases separating them. The CDR3 runs 15 residues. DNA of the CDR3: TGTGCCAGCAGCGTTGGTAGCGACAACTACAATGAGCAGTTCTTC. Translation: CASSVGSDNYNEQFF.

J is TRBJ2-3 and V is TRBV4-3, with TRBD1 identical over 10 bases. The V segment lost 4 bases and the J segment 2 bases; nucleotides outside the gene matches: 9. Germline V CDR1 and CDR2: LGHNA, YSLEER. The CDR3 has 17 amino acids. The CDR3 region is CASSPLGGTGATDTQYF. The CDR3 DNA reads as TGCGCCAGCAGCCCCTTGGGCGGGACAGGGGCCACAGATACGCAGTATTTT.

The chain employs TRBV28 and TRBJ1-1, with 10 positions matching TRBD1. The V gene end was trimmed by 2 bases and the J gene end by 6 bases; junction bases not matched to a gene: 12. The CDR3 covers 17 residues. Germline V lookup: CDR1 MDHEN, CDR2 SYDVKM. The CDR3 DNA sequence: TGTGCCAGCAGTTTAAGTGGGGGACAGGGGTTTACGGCTGAAGCTTTCTTT. This translates into CASSLSGGQGFTAEAFF. Looking up the rest from reference TRBV28 and TRBJ1-1 gives the full variable domain: DVKVTQSSRYLVKRTGEKVFLECVQDMDHENMFWYRQDPGLGLRLIYFSYDVKMKEKGDIPEGYSVSREKKERFSLILESASTNQTSMYLCASSLSGGQGFTAEAFFGQGTRLTVV.

The gene calls are TRBV28 and TRBJ2-7, with D possibly TRBD2 on 5 matching bases. Looked up from germline, CDR1 is MDHEN and CDR2 is SYDVKM. The CDR3 totals 13 residues. V gave up 6 bases and J gave up 7 bases, with 16 bases separating them. CDR3 residues: CASRTTGPGEQYF. CDR3 nucleotides: TGTGCCAGCAGGACAACCGGGCCGGGAGAGCAGTACTTC.

This chain uses TRBV5-4 with TRBJ2-1; 9 bases agree with TRBD2. Per the germline V gene, CDR1 is SGHNT and CDR2 is YYREEE (reference sequence). Trimming at V came to 3 bases and at J to 10 bases, leaving 14 bases not matched to a gene. The CDR3 is 16 amino acids. CDR3 DNA sequence: TGTGCCAGCAGCTCCCATAATAGCGGGAGTGAGGGGGAGCAGTTCTTC. Protein sequence: CASSSHNSGSEGEQFF.

V is TRBV14 and J is TRBJ2-2; D may be TRBD1 or TRBD2 (5 bases each). In germline, CDR1 is SGHDN, CDR2 FVKESK. The CDR3 is made up of 14 amino acids. Trimming took off 4 bases at V and 3 bases at J, with 9 bases between the two ends. CDR3 in amino acids: CASSRGPHTGELFF. In nucleotides, the CDR3 is TGTGCCAGCAGCCGGGGACCTCACACCGGGGAGCTGTTTTTT.

The J gene is TRBJ2-7, the V gene TRBV30; D is ambiguous. The CDR3 consists of 13 residues. The V end was cut by 4 bases, the J end by 2 bases, with 12 bases between. Germline lookup yields CDR1 GTSNPN and CDR2 SVGIG (reference sequence). In DNA form, the CDR3 reads TGTGCCTGGAATCACGGAAGCACCTACGAGCAGTACTTC. It codes for CAWNHGSTYEQYF.

The sample holds a few counts of this clone. The rearrangement uses TRBV6-2 or TRBV6-3 and TRBJ2-5; 9 nucleotides line up with TRBD2. The CDR3 is made up of 15 amino acids. The germline CDR1 and CDR2 sequences are MNHEY and SVGEGT. Losses at the gene ends were 4 bases for V and 1 base for J; bases not matched to a gene: 4. The CDR3 sequence is CASSLAGVSQETQYF. In DNA form, the CDR3 reads TGTGCCAGCAGTTTAGCGGGAGTTTCCCAAGAGACCCAGTACTTC.

This clone has a single count. This chain connects TRBV7-9 to TRBJ1-4; D call uncertain. The CDR3 consists of 13 residues. In germline, CDR1 is SEHNR, CDR2 FQNEAQ (reference sequence). V dropped 5 bases and J dropped 5 bases, with 9 bases sitting between them. CDR3 region: CASSGLQNEKLFF. CDR3 bases: TGTGCCAGCAGCGGACTCCAAAATGAAAAACTGTTTTTT.

V is TRBV6-1 and J is TRBJ1-6; D is undetermined. The CDR3 consists of 16 residues. Between the trimmed V and J ends, which lost 1 base and 7 bases, there was a span of 14 bases. CDR1 and CDR2 (germline): MNHNS, SASEGT. DNA for the CDR3: TGTGCCAGCAGTGAAGTGTTGGCCGGTGGGAATTCACCCCTCCACTTT. Translated, it gives CASSEVLAGGNSPLHF.

The chain joins TRBV27 to TRBJ2-7, with 8 bases matching TRBD2. Trimming cost V 6 bases and J 4 bases; bases outside gene matches: 14. The CDR3 is 16 amino acids. The germline V gene encodes CDR1 MNHEY and CDR2 SMNVEV (reference sequence). The CDR3 sequence: CASRRETSAMGYEQYF. The CDR3 bases are TGTGCCAGCAGGAGGGAGACTAGCGCAATGGGTTACGAGCAGTACTTC.

In this sample, this clone turned up once. The chain combines TRBV6-5 with TRBJ1-2; D possibly corresponds to TRBD1 (5 bases). This CDR3 region has 14 residues. CDR1 is MNHEY, CDR2 SVGAGI, per germline. The V end lost 6 bases, the J end lost 0 bases, and 11 bases lay between the germline ends. In nucleotides, the CDR3 is TGTGCCAGCAGAACAGGAGAAGCTAACTATGGCTACACCTTC. Translating it yields CASRTGEANYGYTF.

This chain uses TRBV12-3 or TRBV12-4 with TRBJ2-2; TRBD2 might be the D (6 bases). This CDR3 spans 12 amino acids. V was pared by 7 bases and J by 6 bases, with 9 bases between. CDR3 sequence: CASTGDSGELFF. CDR3 coding DNA: TGTGCCAGCACCGGGGACTCCGGGGAGCTGTTTTTT.

The chain employs TRBV5-1 and TRBJ2-1; 9 bases agree with TRBD2. This CDR3 spans 15 amino acids. From germline, CDR1 is SGHRS and CDR2 YFSETQ. V lost 6 bases and J lost 3; bases outside the gene matches: 7. CDR3 sequence: CASTPQREVYNEQFF. CDR3 DNA: TGCGCCAGCACCCCCCAGCGGGAGGTCTACAATGAGCAGTTCTTC.

CDR3 sequence: CATSRLKETQYF. Here the CDR3 DNA reads TGTGCCACCAGCAGGCTTAAAGAGACCCAGTACTTC. The chain recombines TRBV15 with TRBJ2-5; D is undetermined. CDR1 is LNHNV and CDR2 is YYDKDF in the germline V gene (reference sequence). The CDR3 runs to 12 residues. V lost 3 bases and J lost 3, with 5 bases in between.